This T cell receptor beta chain was sequenced during a study of T cell changes during pregnancy in multiple sclerosis. Assay used: immunoSEQ multiplex PCR; TCRdb lists only in-frame clones, some missing. The sample has about 38,000 clones; more than 85% are singletons. This CDR3 has 14 residues. The germline V gene has CDR1 ENHRY and CDR2 SYGVKD. J gave up 1 base and V 4 bases, and 3 bases lay outside the gene matches. The source of this sequence is a female donor with multiple sclerosis, enrolled in a pregnancy study. The input for sequencing was CD8+ T cells from peripheral blood mononuclear cells, taken after pregnancy. This sequence joins TRBV10-3 and TRBJ1-1; 7 bases map to TRBD1. The CDR3 is CAISVKGANTEAFF. The CDR3 DNA reads as TGTGCCATCAGTGTGAAGGGGGCGAACACTGAAGCTTTCTTT.